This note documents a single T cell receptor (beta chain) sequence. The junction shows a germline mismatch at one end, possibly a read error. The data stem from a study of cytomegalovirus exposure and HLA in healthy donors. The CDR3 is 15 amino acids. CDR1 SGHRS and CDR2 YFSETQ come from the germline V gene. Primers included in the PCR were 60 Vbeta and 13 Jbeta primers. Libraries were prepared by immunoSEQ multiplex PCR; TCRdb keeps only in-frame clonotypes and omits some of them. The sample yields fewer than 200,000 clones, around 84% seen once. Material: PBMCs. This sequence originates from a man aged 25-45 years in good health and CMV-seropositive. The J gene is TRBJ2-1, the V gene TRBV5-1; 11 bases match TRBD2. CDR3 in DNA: TGCGCCAGCAGCGGGGACCCCACTAGCGGGAGCTACAGGGTCTTC. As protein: CASSGDPTSGSYRVF. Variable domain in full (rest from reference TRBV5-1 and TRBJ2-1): KAGVTQTPRYLIKTRGQQVTLSCSPISGHRSVSWYQQTPGQGLQFLFEYFSETQRNKGNFPGRFSGRQFSNSRSEMNVSTLELGDSALYLCASSGDPTSGSYRVFGPGTRLTVL.